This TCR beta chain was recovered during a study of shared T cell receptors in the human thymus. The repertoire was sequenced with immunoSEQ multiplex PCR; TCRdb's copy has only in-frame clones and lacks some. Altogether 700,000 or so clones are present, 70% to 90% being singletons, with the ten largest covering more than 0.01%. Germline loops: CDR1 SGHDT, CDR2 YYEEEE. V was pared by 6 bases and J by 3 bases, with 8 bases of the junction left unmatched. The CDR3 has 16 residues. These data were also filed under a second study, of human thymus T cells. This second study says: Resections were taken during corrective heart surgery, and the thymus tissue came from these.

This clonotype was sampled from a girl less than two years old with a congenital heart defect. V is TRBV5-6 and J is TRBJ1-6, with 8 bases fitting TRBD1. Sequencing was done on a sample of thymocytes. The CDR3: CASTVRQGNYNSPLHF. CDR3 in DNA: TGTGCCAGCACCGTAAGACAGGGGAACTATAATTCACCCCTCCACTTT. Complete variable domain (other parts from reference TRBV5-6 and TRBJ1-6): DAGVTQSPTHLIKTRGQQVTLRCSPKSGHDTVSWYQQALGQGPQFIFQYYEEEERQRGNFPDRFSGHQFPNYSSELNVNALLLGDSALYLCASTVRQGNYNSPLHFGNGTRLTVT.